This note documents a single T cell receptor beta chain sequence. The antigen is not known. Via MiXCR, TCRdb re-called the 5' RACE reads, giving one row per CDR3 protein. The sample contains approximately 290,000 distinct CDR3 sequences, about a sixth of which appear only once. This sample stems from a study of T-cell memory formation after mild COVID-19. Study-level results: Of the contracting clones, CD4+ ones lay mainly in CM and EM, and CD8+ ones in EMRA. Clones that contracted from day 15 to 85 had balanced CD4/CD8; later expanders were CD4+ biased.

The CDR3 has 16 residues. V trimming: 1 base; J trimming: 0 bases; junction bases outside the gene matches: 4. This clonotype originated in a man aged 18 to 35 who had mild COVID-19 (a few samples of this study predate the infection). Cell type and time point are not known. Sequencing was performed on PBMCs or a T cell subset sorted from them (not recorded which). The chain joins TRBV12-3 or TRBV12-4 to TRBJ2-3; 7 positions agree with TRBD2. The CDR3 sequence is CASSLESGVSTDTQYF. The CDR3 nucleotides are TGTGCCAGCAGTTTAGAGAGCGGGGTAAGCACAGATACGCAGTATTTT.